Shown below are 21 T cell receptor beta chains from a single sample sequenced in a study of blood T cell repertoires in COVID-19. Assay used: immunoSEQ multiplex PCR; TCRdb lists only in-frame clones, some missing. This sample yields some 150,000 clones, of which 70% to 85% are seen a single time; 3% to 3.5% belongs to the top ten. Sequenced sample: peripheral blood. These receptors originate from a woman older than 75 with acute or convalescent COVID-19.

V is TRBV2 and J is TRBJ1-1; 7 nucleotides line up with TRBD1. The V gene's germline CDR1 is SNHLY and CDR2 FYNNEI. CDR3 size: 12 residues. With V trimmed by 6 bases and J by 6 bases, 4 bases remained unmatched. The CDR3 protein is CASRWDSAEAFF. The CDR3 bases are TGTGCCAGCAGGTGGGACAGTGCTGAAGCTTTCTTT. Together with reference TRBV2 and TRBJ1-1, the CDR3 gives the full variable domain: EPEVTQTPSHQVTQMGQEVILRCVPISNHLYFYWYRQILGQKVEFLVSFYNNEISEKSEIFDDQFSVERPDGSNFTLKIRSTKLEDSAMYFCASRWDSAEAFFGQGTRLTVV.

The J gene is TRBJ1-2, the V gene TRBV6-4; the match to TRBD1 covers 12 bases. J was trimmed by 7 bases and V by 6 bases; bases with no gene match: 12. Per the germline V gene, CDR1 is MRHNA and CDR2 is SNTAGT. The length of the CDR3 is 16 residues. CDR3 DNA: TGTGCCAGCAGCGCCGGGACAGGGGGCCAAGGCTCTGGCTACACCTTC. Translated: CASSAGTGGQGSGYTF.

The rearrangement uses TRBV5-4 and TRBJ2-1; perhaps TRBD1 as D (5 bases). V lost 0 bases and J lost 6, with 13 bases in between. CDR3 size: 15 residues. Germline V gene data show CDR1 as SGHNT and CDR2 as YYREEE (reference sequence). Here the CDR3 reads CASSLEGDPSNEQFF. The CDR3 region has the DNA TGTGCCAGCAGCTTGGAAGGGGATCCCTCCAATGAGCAGTTCTTC.

A remark on this clone: Distinct nucleotide sequences in the sample also encode this CDR3. V gene TRBV10-2 combines with J gene TRBJ1-1, with 9 bases lining up with TRBD1. Germline V gene lookup returns CDR1 WSHSY and CDR2 SAAADI. The CDR3 consists of 17 residues. After removal of 0 bases from V and 6 bases from J, the junction contained 11 bases not matched to a gene. CDR3 DNA sequence: TGCGCCAGCAGTGAGTCGAACAGGGGGCTCCGTGGGGCTGAAGCTTTCTTT. This sequence encodes CASSESNRGLRGAEAFF.

The chain carries TRBV9 and TRBJ1-2; maybe TRBD1 (6 bases). Germline CDR1 is SGDLS and CDR2 is YYNGEE. The CDR3 sequence is 18 residues long. V was cut by 4 bases and J by 8 bases, with 30 bases left in between. The DNA of the CDR3 is TGTGCCAGCAGCCCCGGCGGGGGGCGGACGACGTTTTTATACGGCTACACCTTC. It encodes CASSPGGGRTTFLYGYTF.

This clone was observed a single time. The chain carries TRBV27 and TRBJ1-6, with D maybe TRBD1 (6 bases). The CDR3 is made up of 12 amino acids. Trimming pared 5 bases from V and 10 bases from J, leaving 9 bases between. Looked up from germline, CDR1 is MNHEY and CDR2 is SMNVEV (reference sequence). CDR3 DNA: TGTGCCAGCAGTACCAGGGGCTCACCCCTCCACTTT. It translates to CASSTRGSPLHF.

V usage is TRBV4-2 and J usage is TRBJ1-2; 10 nucleotides align to TRBD1. Per the germline V gene, CDR1 is LGHNA and CDR2 is YNFKEQ. CDR3 length equals 16 residues. The trim removed 4 bases at V and 4 bases at J, leaving 9 bases unmatched. CDR3 in amino acids: CASSLNPGQGLYGYTF. DNA of the CDR3: TGTGCCAGCAGCCTTAACCCGGGACAGGGGCTCTATGGCTACACCTTC.

The chain combines TRBV6-5 with TRBJ1-5; 8 nucleotides line up with TRBD1. Trimming removed 9 bases from V and 12 bases from J; junction bases left unmatched: 10. This CDR3 comprises 12 residues. Germline lookup yields CDR1 MNHEY and CDR2 SVGAGI. The CDR3, as DNA: TGTGCCAGTGGACAGGGAGCGACGCTCCAGCATTTT. Translated, it gives CASGQGATLQHF.

The V gene is TRBV6-2 or TRBV6-3, the J gene TRBJ1-1, with 8 bases that match TRBD1. CDR1 is MNHEY, CDR2 SVGEGT, per germline. CDR3 size: 17 residues. J lost 5 bases, V lost 4 bases, and 15 bases had no gene match. The CDR3 loop is CASSSRGRRVARTEAFF. CDR3 DNA: TGTGCCAGCAGTTCCAGGGGGCGAAGGGTTGCGAGGACTGAAGCTTTCTTT.

The chain uses TRBV18 and TRBJ1-4; TRBD1 aligns across 7 bases. The J segment lost 8 bases and the V segment lost 2 bases, leaving 11 bases of the junction unmatched. CDR1 KGHSH and CDR2 LQKENI come from the germline V gene. CDR3 length: 16 residues. CDR3 region: CASSPVSRQGNEKLFF. The CDR3 nucleotides are TGTGCCAGCTCACCAGTATCTCGACAGGGAAACGAAAAACTGTTTTTT.

V and J are TRBV28 and TRBJ1-4, with D possibly TRBD1 on 6 matching bases. The CDR3 totals 15 residues. The V end lost 6 bases, the J end lost 8 bases, and 19 bases lay between the germline ends. The germline V gene encodes CDR1 MDHEN and CDR2 SYDVKM. CDR3 region: CASSHDVGAAEKLFF. The CDR3 DNA reads TGTGCCAGCAGCCACGATGTGGGGGCCGCCGAAAAACTGTTTTTT.

The J gene is TRBJ2-7, the V gene TRBV9, with 9 bases matching TRBD1. The CDR3 has 14 residues. V was clipped by 2 bases and J by 2 bases; unmatched bases: 2. Germline V gene data show CDR1 as SGDLS and CDR2 as YYNGEE. In DNA, the CDR3 is TGTGCCAGCAGCGTTGGGACAGGGACCTACGAGCAGTACTTC. Translating it yields CASSVGTGTYEQYF.

This clone came up once. The rearrangement joins TRBV20-1 to TRBJ1-1, with 9 nucleotides matching TRBD1. The junction had 8 bases not matched to a gene; V was cut back by 3 bases and J by 6 bases. The CDR3 has 14 residues. Germline V gene sequence: CDR1 DFQATT, CDR2 SNEGSKA (reference sequence). The CDR3 reads CSASLLGQGPEAFF. The CDR3 nucleotides read TGCAGTGCTAGTCTTCTGGGACAGGGCCCTGAAGCTTTCTTT.

The chain links TRBV7-9 to TRBJ1-2; TRBD1 matches at 8 bases. The length of the CDR3 is 16 residues. The V gene end was trimmed by 3 bases and the J gene end by 6 bases; junction bases not matched to a gene: 12. Per the germline V gene, CDR1 is SEHNR and CDR2 is FQNEAQ (reference sequence). The CDR3 DNA sequence: TGTGCCAGCAGCTTTGCGCCCGGACAGGGCGAGGATGGCTACACCTTC. Its protein product is CASSFAPGQGEDGYTF.

This chain connects TRBV7-2 to TRBJ2-7; D is ambiguous. The CDR3 has 13 amino acids. Germline CDR1 is SGHTA and CDR2 is FQGNSA. V lost 3 bases to trimming and J lost 2 bases, with 8 bases between them. The CDR3 nucleotides read TGTGCCAGCAGCTTGCGACTTCCCTACGAGCAGTACTTC. Translated, it gives CASSLRLPYEQYF.

The rearrangement uses TRBV6-6 and TRBJ2-7; D is uncertain. This CDR3 spans 14 amino acids. Deletions cut 4 bases from V and 6 bases from J, with 16 bases between. Per the germline V gene, CDR1 is MNHNY and CDR2 is SVGAGI (reference sequence). This CDR3 is CASSSRGLPVEQYF. The CDR3 DNA reads TGTGCCAGCAGTTCCAGAGGTCTTCCCGTCGAGCAGTACTTC.

The chain joins TRBV7-2 to TRBJ2-1; the D gene is possibly TRBD2 (6 bases). The CDR3 totals 16 residues. V lost 5 bases and J lost 2, with 16 bases in between. In germline, CDR1 is SGHTA, CDR2 FQGNSA. The CDR3 loop reads CASSPWRGTAYNEQFF. The CDR3 nucleotides read TGTGCCAGCAGCCCTTGGAGGGGTACGGCCTACAATGAGCAGTTCTTC.

J is TRBJ2-7 and V is TRBV7-9; 8 bases line up with TRBD1. CDR3 size: 13 residues. With 4 bases clipped from V and 5 bases from J, the junction kept 4 bases outside the gene matches. Germline lookup yields CDR1 SEHNR and CDR2 FQNEAQ (reference sequence). This CDR3 reads CASSSRQGHEQYF. CDR3 in DNA: TGTGCCAGCAGCTCGCGACAGGGGCACGAGCAGTACTTC.

This chain connects TRBV5-8 to TRBJ2-2; D not certain. V shed 0 bases and J shed 11 bases, with 8 bases lying between them. Germline V gives CDR1 SGHTS, CDR2 YDEGEE. This CDR3 contains 12 residues. DNA for the CDR3: TGTGCCAGCAGCTTGGCCTATTTTGAGCTGTTTTTT. This gives the protein CASSLAYFELFF.

The CDR3 coding sequence is TGTGCCAGCAGCTCCCCGCCGGGACAGGGAAGGGGAAACTATGGCTACACCTTC. Translation gives CASSSPPGQGRGNYGYTF. V is TRBV11-2 and J is TRBJ1-2; TRBD1 aligns across 9 bases. Per the germline V gene, CDR1 is SGHAT and CDR2 is FQNNGV. The junction had 14 bases not matched to a gene; V was cut back by 4 bases and J by 2 bases. The CDR3 consists of 18 residues. Full variable domain (missing parts from reference TRBV11-2 and TRBJ1-2): EAGVAQSPRYKIIEKRQSVAFWCNPISGHATLYWYQQILGQGPKLLIQFQNNGVVDDSQLPKDRFSAERLKGVDSTLKIQPAKLEDSAVYLCASSSPPGQGRGNYGYTFGSGTRLTVV.

A note on this clone: The junction does not match germline at one end; this may be a read error. This chain links TRBV7-8 with TRBJ1-2; D is perhaps TRBD1 (5 bases). This CDR3 comprises 14 residues. Germline CDR1 is SGHVS and CDR2 is FQNEAQ. The CDR3 loop reads CASSLAGGNYGYTF. CDR3 in DNA: TGTGCCAGCAGCCTAGCCGGGGGGAACTATGGCTACACCTTC.